This TCR beta chain originates from a study of blood T cell repertoires in COVID-19. Whole-study context: The origin of the acute and convalescent COVID-19 samples was the United States, Italy and Spain. PBMCs, B-cell-depleted T cells, or T cells provided the cDNA or gDNA that made up the material.

This clone was observed once. This CDR3 has 14 amino acids. Trimming cost V 2 bases and J 2 bases, with 9 bases left between them. CDR1 and CDR2 from the germline V gene are SGHTA and FQGNSA. This table comes from immunoSEQ multiplex PCR, and its TCRdb copy is limited to in-frame clones, with some not included. Among 200,000 to 250,000 clones, 70% to 90% were seen once, and the ten largest hold roughly 12%. Sequenced material: peripheral blood. This chain uses TRBV7-2 with TRBJ1-1; D ambiguous. This TCR derives from a woman aged 18-29 years who had recovered from COVID-19. In DNA form, the CDR3 reads TGTGCCAGCAGCTTATATGGCAGTAACACTGAAGCTTTCTTT. This translates into CASSLYGSNTEAFF.